The sequence of this T cell receptor (beta chain) was determined in a study of blood T cell repertoires in COVID-19. Sequencing used immunoSEQ multiplex PCR; TCRdb keeps in-frame clones, though not all of them. The profile shows 150,000 to 200,000 clones, 65% to 85% of them singletons. This CDR3 has 12 residues. Trimming shortened V by 8 bases and J by 2 bases, and 4 bases separated the two germline ends. Germline V lookup: CDR1 MNHEY, CDR2 SVGAGI. The sequenced sample was peripheral blood. The chain carries TRBV6-5 and TRBJ2-6; no clear D gene. The TCR comes from a man aged 55 to 69 with active or convalescent COVID-19. Here the CDR3 reads CASGPGANVLTF. Written as DNA, the CDR3 is TGTGCCAGCGGGCCTGGGGCCAACGTCCTGACTTTC.